This T cell receptor beta chain was identified in a study of OX40 agonist ivuxolimab in advanced cancers. On the study more broadly: The patients received ivuxolimab by intravenous route every 2 weeks at 0.01 to 10 mg/kg.

The germline CDR1 and CDR2 sequences are MGHRA and YSYEKL. V was pared by 4 bases and J by 5 bases, with 2 bases of the junction left unmatched. This CDR3 has 15 residues. Sequencing was performed with immunoSEQ multiplex PCR; in TCRdb, only in-frame clones are kept and a portion is missing. Found here are tens of thousands of clones, 85% to 90% of them singletons; the top ten hold about 11%. The source was CD4+ or CD8+ T cells sorted from blood, collected in a trial of the OX40 agonist ivuxolimab. V is TRBV4-1 and J is TRBJ2-5; TRBD2 matches 15 bases. This receptor was taken from an adult with an advanced solid tumor such as melanoma, head and neck, liver or kidney cancer. The CDR3 here is CASSPGLAGGETQYF. The CDR3, as DNA: TGCGCCAGCAGCCCAGGACTAGCGGGGGGGGAGACCCAGTACTTC.